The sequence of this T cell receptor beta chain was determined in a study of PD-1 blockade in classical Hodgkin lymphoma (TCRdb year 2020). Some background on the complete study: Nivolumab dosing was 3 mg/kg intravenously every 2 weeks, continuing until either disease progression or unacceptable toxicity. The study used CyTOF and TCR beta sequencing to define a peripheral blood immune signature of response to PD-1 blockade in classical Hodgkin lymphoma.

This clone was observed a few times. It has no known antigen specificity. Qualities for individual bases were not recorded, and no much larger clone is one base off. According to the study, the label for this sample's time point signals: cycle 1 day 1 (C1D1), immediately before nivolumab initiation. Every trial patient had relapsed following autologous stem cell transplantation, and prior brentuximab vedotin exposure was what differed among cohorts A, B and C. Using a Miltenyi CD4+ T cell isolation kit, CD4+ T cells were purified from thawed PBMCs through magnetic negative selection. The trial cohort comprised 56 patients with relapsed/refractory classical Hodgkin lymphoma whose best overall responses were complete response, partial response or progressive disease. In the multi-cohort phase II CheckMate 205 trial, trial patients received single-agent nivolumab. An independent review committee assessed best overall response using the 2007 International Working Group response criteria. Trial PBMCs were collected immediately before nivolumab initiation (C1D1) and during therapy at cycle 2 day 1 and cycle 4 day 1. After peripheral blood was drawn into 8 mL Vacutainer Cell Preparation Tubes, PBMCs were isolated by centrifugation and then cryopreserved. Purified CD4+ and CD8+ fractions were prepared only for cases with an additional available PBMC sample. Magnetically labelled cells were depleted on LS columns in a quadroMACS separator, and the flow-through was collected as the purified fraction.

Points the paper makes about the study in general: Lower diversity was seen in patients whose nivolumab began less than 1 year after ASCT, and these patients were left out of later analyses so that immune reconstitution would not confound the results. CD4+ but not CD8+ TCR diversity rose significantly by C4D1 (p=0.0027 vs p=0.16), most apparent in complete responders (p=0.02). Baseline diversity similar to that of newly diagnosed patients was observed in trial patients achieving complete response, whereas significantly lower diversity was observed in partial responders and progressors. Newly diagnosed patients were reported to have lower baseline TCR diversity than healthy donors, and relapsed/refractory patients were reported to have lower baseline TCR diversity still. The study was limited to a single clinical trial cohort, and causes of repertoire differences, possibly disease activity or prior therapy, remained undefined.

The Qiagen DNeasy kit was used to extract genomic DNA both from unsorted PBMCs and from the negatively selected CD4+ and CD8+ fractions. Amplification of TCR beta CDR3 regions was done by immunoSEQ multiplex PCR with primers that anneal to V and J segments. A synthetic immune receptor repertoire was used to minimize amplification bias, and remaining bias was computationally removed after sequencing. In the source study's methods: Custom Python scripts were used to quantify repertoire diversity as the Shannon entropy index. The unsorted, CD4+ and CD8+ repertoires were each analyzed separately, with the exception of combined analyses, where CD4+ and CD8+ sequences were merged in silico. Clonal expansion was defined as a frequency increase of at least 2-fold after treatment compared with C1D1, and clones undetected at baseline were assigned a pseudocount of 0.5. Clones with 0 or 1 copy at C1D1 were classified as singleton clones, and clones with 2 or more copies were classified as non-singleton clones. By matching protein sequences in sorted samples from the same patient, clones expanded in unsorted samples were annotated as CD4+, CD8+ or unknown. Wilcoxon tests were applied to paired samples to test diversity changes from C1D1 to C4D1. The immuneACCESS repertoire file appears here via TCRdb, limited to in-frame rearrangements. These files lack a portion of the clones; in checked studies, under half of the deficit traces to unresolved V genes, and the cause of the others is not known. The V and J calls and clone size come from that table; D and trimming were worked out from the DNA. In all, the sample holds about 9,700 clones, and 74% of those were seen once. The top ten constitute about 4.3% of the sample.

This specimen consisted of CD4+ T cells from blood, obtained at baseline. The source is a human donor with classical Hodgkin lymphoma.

The CDR3 in this case is CASSSARSQEAYEQYF. The nucleotide sequence is TGTGCCAGCAGTTCCGCCCGATCGCAAGAGGCCTACGAGCAGTACTTC. The chain employs TRBV27 and TRBJ2-7, with the D gene not clear enough to name. The germline V gene encodes CDR1 MNHEY and CDR2 SMNVEV (reference sequence). The V end loses 4 bases and the J end loses 2 bases, and a stretch of 18 bases separates them. CDR3 length: 16 amino acids, cysteine to phenylalanine. CDR3 DNA is the only sequence kept; it has 48 bases, read in frame from the first base.